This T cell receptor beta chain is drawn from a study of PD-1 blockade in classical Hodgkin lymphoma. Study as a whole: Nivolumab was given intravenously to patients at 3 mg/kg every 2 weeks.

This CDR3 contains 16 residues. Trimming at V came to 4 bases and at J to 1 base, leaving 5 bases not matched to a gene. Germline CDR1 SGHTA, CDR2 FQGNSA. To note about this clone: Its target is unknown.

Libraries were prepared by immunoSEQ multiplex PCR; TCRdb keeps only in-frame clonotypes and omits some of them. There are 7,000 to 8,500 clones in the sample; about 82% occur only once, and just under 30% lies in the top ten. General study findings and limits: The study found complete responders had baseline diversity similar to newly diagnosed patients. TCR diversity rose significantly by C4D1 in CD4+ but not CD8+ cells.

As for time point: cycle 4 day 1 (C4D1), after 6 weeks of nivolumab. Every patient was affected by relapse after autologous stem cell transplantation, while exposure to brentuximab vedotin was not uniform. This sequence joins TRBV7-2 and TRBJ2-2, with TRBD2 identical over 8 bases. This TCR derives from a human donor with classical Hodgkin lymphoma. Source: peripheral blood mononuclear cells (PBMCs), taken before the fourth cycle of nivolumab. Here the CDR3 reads CASSSPGRGNTGELFF. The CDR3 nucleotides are TGTGCCAGCAGCTCCCCCGGGAGGGGGAACACCGGGGAGCTGTTTTTT.